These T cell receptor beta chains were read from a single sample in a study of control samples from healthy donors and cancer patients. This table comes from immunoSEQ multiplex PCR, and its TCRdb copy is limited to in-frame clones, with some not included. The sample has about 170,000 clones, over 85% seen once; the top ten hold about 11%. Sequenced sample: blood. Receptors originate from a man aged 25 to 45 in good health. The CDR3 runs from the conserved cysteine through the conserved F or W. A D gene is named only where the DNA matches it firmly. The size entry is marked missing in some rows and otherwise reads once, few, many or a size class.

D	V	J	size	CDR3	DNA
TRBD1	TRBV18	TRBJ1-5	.	CASSRGQDNQPQHF	TGTGCCAGCTCACGGGGACAGGACAATCAGCCCCAGCATTTT
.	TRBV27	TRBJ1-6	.	CASARAGHSNSPLHF	TGTGCCAGCGCGAGGGCGGGACATTCTAATTCACCCCTCCACTTT
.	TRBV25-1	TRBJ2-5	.	CASSESRVGTQYF	TGTGCCAGCAGTGAATCAAGAGTGGGGACCCAGTACTTC
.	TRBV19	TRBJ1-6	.	CASSSFRATDSPLHF	TGTGCCAGTAGTAGCTTCCGGGCTACCGATTCACCCCTCCACTTT
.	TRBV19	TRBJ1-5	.	CASSGVGRRGGQPQHF	TGTGCCAGTAGTGGGGTTGGCCGGAGGGGGGGTCAGCCCCAGCATTTT
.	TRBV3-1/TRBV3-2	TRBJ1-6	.	CASSQGGGGPQIPLHF	TGTGCCAGCAGCCAAGGGGGGGGAGGCCCACAAATTCCCCTCCACTTT
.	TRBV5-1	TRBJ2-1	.	CASSLVNNEQFF	TGCGCCAGCAGCTTGGTGAACAATGAGCAGTTCTTC
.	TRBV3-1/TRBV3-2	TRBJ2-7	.	CASSNRDGAYEQYF	TGTGCCAGCAGCAACCGGGACGGAGCCTACGAGCAGTACTTC
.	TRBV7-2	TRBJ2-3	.	CASSTQSSGRDTQYF	TGTGCCAGCAGTACTCAAAGTAGCGGAAGGGATACGCAGTATTTT
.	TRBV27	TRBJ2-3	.	CASSLLEGGVRATQYF	TGTGCCAGCAGTTTATTGGAGGGGGGTGTTCGGGCTACGCAGTATTTT
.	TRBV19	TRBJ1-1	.	CASSIAPRLNTEAFF	TGTGCCAGTAGTATAGCCCCCAGGTTGAACACTGAAGCTTTCTTT
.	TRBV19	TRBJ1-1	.	CASSSRAREAFF	TGTGCCAGTAGTTCTCGGGCCCGAGAAGCTTTCTTT
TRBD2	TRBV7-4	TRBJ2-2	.	CASSLALGLAGTGELFF	TGTGCCAGCAGCTTAGCCCTGGGGCTAGCGGGTACCGGGGAGCTGTTTTTT
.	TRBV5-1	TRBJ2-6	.	CASSQSNSGANVLTF	TGCGCCAGCAGCCAATCAAACTCTGGGGCCAACGTCCTGACTTTC
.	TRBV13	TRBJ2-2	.	CASSLVEGNTGELFF	TGTGCCAGCAGCTTAGTAGAGGGGAACACCGGGGAGCTGTTTTTT
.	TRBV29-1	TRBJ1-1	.	CSVDTEAFF	TGCAGCGTGGACACTGAAGCTTTCTTT
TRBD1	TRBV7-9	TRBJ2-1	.	CASRGDRVTANEQFF	TGTGCCAGCAGAGGGGACAGGGTGACGGCCAATGAGCAGTTCTTC
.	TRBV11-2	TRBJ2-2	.	CASRTSGTGELFF	TGTGCCAGCAGAACCAGCGGGACCGGGGAGCTGTTTTTT
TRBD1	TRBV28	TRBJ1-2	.	CATVPGQVNLEGYTF	TGTGCCACCGTCCCGGGACAGGTCAATCTCGAGGGCTACACCTTC
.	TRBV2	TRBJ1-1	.	CASSVVNTEAFF	TGTGCCAGCAGTGTAGTGAACACTGAAGCTTTCTTT
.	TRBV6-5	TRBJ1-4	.	CASSRQTEKLFF	TGTGCCAGCTCGCGACAGACTGAAAAACTGTTTTTT
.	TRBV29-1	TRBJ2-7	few	CSVGGTYEQYF	TGCAGCGTTGGGGGGACCTACGAGCAGTACTTC
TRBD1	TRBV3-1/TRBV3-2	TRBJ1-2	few	CASSHGQGRNYGYTF	TGTGCCAGCAGCCACGGACAGGGCCGGAACTATGGCTACACCTTC
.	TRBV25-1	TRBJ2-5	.	CASSEVTIGQETQYF	TGTGCCAGCAGTGAAGTAACAATAGGCCAAGAGACCCAGTACTTC
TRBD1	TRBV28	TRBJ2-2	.	CASSDRQGQSTGELFF	TGTGCCAGCAGCGATCGACAGGGGCAGAGCACCGGGGAGCTGTTTTTT
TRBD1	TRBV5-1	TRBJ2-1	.	CASSLPDRAYNEQFF	TGCGCCAGCAGCTTGCCGGACAGGGCCTACAATGAGCAGTTCTTC
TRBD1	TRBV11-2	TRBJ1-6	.	CASSSRDRNSPLHF	TGTGCCAGCAGTTCCCGGGACAGAAATTCACCCCTCCACTTT
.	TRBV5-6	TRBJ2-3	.	CASSSLGGGDWLTDTQYF	TGTGCCAGCAGCTCACTCGGAGGGGGTGATTGGTTAACAGATACGCAGTATTTT
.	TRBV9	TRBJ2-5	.	CASSVGVQGQETQYF	TGTGCCAGCAGCGTAGGCGTCCAGGGACAAGAGACCCAGTACTTC
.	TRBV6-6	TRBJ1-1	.	CASSYTQGGGNTEAFF	TGTGCCAGCAGCTATACTCAAGGGGGTGGGAACACTGAAGCTTTCTTT
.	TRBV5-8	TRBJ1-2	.	CASSRPPPNYGYTF	TGTGCCAGCAGTAGGCCCCCCCCAAACTATGGCTACACCTTC
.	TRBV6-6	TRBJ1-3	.	CASRAGFGNTIYF	TGTGCCAGCAGAGCCGGGTTTGGAAACACCATATATTTT
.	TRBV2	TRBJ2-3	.	CASSVVLSRADTQYF	TGTGCCAGCAGTGTTGTCCTTTCTAGAGCTGATACGCAGTATTTT
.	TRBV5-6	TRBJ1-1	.	CASSIDGRHMNTEAFF	TGTGCCAGCAGCATTGATGGGCGGCACATGAACACTGAAGCTTTCTTT
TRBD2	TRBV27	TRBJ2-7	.	CASSLYSGGNSYEQYF	TGTGCCAGCAGTTTATATAGCGGGGGAAACTCCTACGAGCAGTACTTC
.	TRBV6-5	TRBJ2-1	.	CASRGRVAYNEQFF	TGTGCCAGCAGGGGACGGGTGGCCTACAATGAGCAGTTCTTC
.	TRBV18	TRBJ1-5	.	CASSPLPQGSAQPQHF	TGTGCCAGCTCACCACTCCCCCAGGGGTCGGCTCAGCCCCAGCATTTT
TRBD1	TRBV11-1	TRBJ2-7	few	CASSPTLDRDEQYF	TGTGCCAGCAGCCCTACCTTGGACAGGGACGAGCAGTACTTC
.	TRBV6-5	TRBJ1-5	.	CASSLGRGYQPQHF	TGTGCCAGCAGCCTAGGGAGGGGATATCAGCCCCAGCATTTT
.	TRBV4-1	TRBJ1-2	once	CASSQVGLKNYGYTF	TGCGCCAGCAGCCAAGTGGGGCTGAAGAACTATGGCTACACCTTC
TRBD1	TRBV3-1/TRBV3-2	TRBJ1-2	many	CASGHRGGYTF	TGTGCCAGCGGACACAGGGGTGGCTACACCTTC
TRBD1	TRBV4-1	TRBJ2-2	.	CASSQYLTGDVAGELFF	TGCGCCAGCAGCCAATATTTGACAGGGGATGTGGCCGGGGAGCTGTTTTTT
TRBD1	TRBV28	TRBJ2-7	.	CASSSAGTGQREQYF	TGTGCCAGCAGTTCGGCCGGGACAGGTCAGCGCGAGCAGTACTTC
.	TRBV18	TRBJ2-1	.	CASSLGPAWNEQFF	TGTGCCAGCTCACTAGGGCCCGCTTGGAATGAGCAGTTCTTC
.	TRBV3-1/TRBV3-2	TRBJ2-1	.	CASSQDRATNEQFF	TGTGCCAGCAGCCAAGATCGAGCGACCAATGAGCAGTTCTTC
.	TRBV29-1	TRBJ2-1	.	CSVLNRGGWNEQFF	TGCAGCGTCTTGAACAGAGGAGGTTGGAATGAGCAGTTCTTC
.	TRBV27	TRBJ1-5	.	CASSFGKNQPQHF	TGTGCCAGCAGTTTTGGCAAGAATCAGCCCCAGCATTTT
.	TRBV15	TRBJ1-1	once	CATSREGGWNTEAFF	TGTGCCACCAGCAGAGAAGGAGGGTGGAACACTGAAGCTTTCTTT
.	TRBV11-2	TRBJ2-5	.	CASSFGETQYF	TGTGCCAGCAGCTTCGGGGAGACCCAGTACTTC
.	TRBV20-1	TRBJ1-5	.	CSALGPLAQHF	TGCAGTGCCCTAGGACCTTTGGCCCAGCATTTT
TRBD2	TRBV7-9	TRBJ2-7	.	CASSSWGGRQYEQYF	TGTGCCAGCAGCTCATGGGGCGGGAGGCAGTACGAGCAGTACTTC
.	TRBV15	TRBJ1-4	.	CATSRVAGAEKLFF	TGTGCCACCAGCAGAGTTGCAGGGGCCGAAAAACTGTTTTTT
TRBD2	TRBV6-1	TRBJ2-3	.	CASSERGGVSTDTQYF	TGTGCCAGCAGTGAAAGGGGAGGGGTCAGCACAGATACGCAGTATTTT
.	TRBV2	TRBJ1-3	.	CASEVGGGNTIYF	TGTGCCAGCGAGGTAGGGGGTGGAAACACCATATATTTT